These 27 T cell receptor beta chains were all obtained from the same sample, sequenced in a study of CD8 T cells in Susac syndrome. The RNA, about 0.5 to 1 ug, was put through reverse transcription using random hexamers. TCRdb called the immunoSEQ multiplex PCR reads again in MiXCR, with one record for every CDR3 protein. The table records some 300,000 distinct CDR3 sequences, 70% to 90% of them present only once. The material sequenced was CD8+ T cells from PBMCs. All receptors come from a human donor with multiple sclerosis.

This clonotype has only one observation. The chain links TRBV28 to TRBJ1-5, with D possibly matching TRBD1 (6 bases). Germline CDR1 MDHEN, CDR2 SYDVKM. The CDR3 extends over 16 amino acids. The V end lost 3 bases, the J end lost 1 base, and 13 bases lay between the germline ends. The CDR3 region has the DNA TGTGCCAGCAGTTTTCCAGGGCAGGGGAGCAATCAGCCCCAGCATTTT. It translates to CASSFPGQGSNQPQHF.

The chain employs TRBV2 and TRBJ1-1; 7 nucleotides match TRBD1. Germline-derived CDR1 and CDR2 are SNHLY and FYNNEI. With 8 bases clipped from V and 0 bases from J, the junction kept 3 bases outside the gene matches. The CDR3 is 13 amino acids. This CDR3 reads CASAGGMNTEAFF. The CDR3 DNA follows: TGTGCCAGCGCAGGGGGGATGAACACTGAAGCTTTCTTT.

The chain is built from TRBV6-2 or TRBV6-3 and TRBJ1-1; D uncertain. The germline CDR1 and CDR2 sequences are MNHEY and SVGEGT. Trimming took off 2 bases at V and 10 bases at J, with 17 bases between the two ends. The CDR3 is 14 amino acids. CDR3 DNA sequence: TGTGCCAGCAGTTACCGGGGTCCGTTAGTTGGAGCTTTCTTT. Its protein is CASSYRGPLVGAFF.

The table lists this clonotype with a few counts. The V and J genes are TRBV19 and TRBJ2-7; 10 nucleotides match TRBD2. The J segment lost 2 bases and the V segment lost 5 bases, leaving 18 bases of the junction unmatched. The CDR3 sequence is 19 residues long. Germline CDR1 is LNHDA and CDR2 is SQIVND (reference sequence). The CDR3 nucleotides are TGTGCCAGTAGTCTCCGTCCCTCTCTAGCGGGAGTCCCGACCTACGAGCAGTACTTC. Translation: CASSLRPSLAGVPTYEQYF. The whole variable domain, remainder taken from reference TRBV19 and TRBJ2-7, is DGGITQSPKYLFRKEGQNVTLSCEQNLNHDAMYWYRQDPGQGLRLIYYSQIVNDFQKGDIAEGYSVSREKKESFPLTVTSAQKNPTAFYLCASSLRPSLAGVPTYEQYFGPGTRLTVT.

The chain carries TRBV30 and TRBJ2-7, with D perhaps being TRBD1 or TRBD2 (5 bases each). The V and J ends lost 0 bases and 7 bases respectively, with 16 bases between them. In germline, CDR1 is GTSNPN, CDR2 SVGIG (reference sequence). This CDR3 spans 14 amino acids. CDR3 coding DNA: TGTGCCTGGAGTGTAACCCAGGGAGCAGGAGAGCAGTACTTC. It translates to CAWSVTQGAGEQYF.

This chain links TRBV6-1 with TRBJ2-3; 8 bases fit TRBD1. V lost 5 bases to trimming and J lost 2 bases; unmatched junction nucleotides: 9. This CDR3 is 16 amino acids long. CDR1 and CDR2 from the germline V gene are MNHNS and SASEGT. CDR3 nucleotides: TGTGCCAGCAGTCCCCCCGGGACAGGCATCACAGATACGCAGTATTTT. Translated: CASSPPGTGITDTQYF.

V and J are TRBV6-5 and TRBJ2-7; D ambiguous. Trimming stripped 2 bases from V and 5 bases from J, with 7 bases between. The CDR3 covers 12 residues. Germline CDR1 MNHEY, CDR2 SVGAGI. The CDR3 DNA reads TGTGCCAGCAGTTACCCGCCGAACGAGCAGTACTTC. Translating it yields CASSYPPNEQYF.

The chain has TRBV7-9 and TRBJ1-2; D is ambiguous. V shed 1 base and J shed 8 bases, with 11 bases lying between them. This CDR3 is built from 13 residues. Germline assignment: CDR1 SEHNR and CDR2 FQNEAQ (reference sequence). This chain's CDR3 is CASSLGGLRGYTF. Written as DNA, the CDR3 is TGTGCCAGCAGCTTAGGGGGTTTACGCGGCTACACCTTC.

The V call is TRBV27, the J call TRBJ1-2; 7 bases line up with TRBD1. Germline V gives CDR1 MNHEY, CDR2 SMNVEV (reference sequence). The J segment lost 6 bases and the V segment lost 3 bases, leaving 7 bases of the junction unmatched. The CDR3 runs 14 residues. The DNA for the CDR3 is TGTGCCAGCAGTTTTACTGGGACAGCAAATGGCTACACCTTC. Encoded protein: CASSFTGTANGYTF.

This chain connects TRBV28 to TRBJ2-1; D is unclear. This CDR3 region has 13 residues. The ends were cut back, 6 bases at V and 7 bases at J, with 13 bases in the middle. Per the germline V gene, CDR1 is MDHEN and CDR2 is SYDVKM. The CDR3 protein is CASSGRGSNEQFF. In DNA form, the CDR3 reads TGTGCCAGCAGCGGGCGAGGCAGTAATGAGCAGTTCTTC.

This chain connects TRBV12-3 or TRBV12-4 to TRBJ1-4, with a possible D match to TRBD1 (6 bases). V was clipped by 6 bases and J by 7 bases, with 30 bases between them. The CDR3 covers 19 residues. The CDR3 loop is CASSLSYGTSLVGSEKLFF. The CDR3 DNA is TGTGCCAGCAGCCTGTCTTATGGGACAAGTCTGGTTGGTAGTGAAAAACTGTTTTTT.

The genes are TRBV19 and TRBJ2-1; 12 nucleotides line up with TRBD2. After removal of 6 bases from V and 0 bases from J, the junction contained 15 bases not matched to a gene. Germline loops: CDR1 LNHDA, CDR2 SQIVND (reference sequence). The CDR3 is 20 residues long. The chain's CDR3 is CASRVLTSGRSPSSYNEQFF. DNA of the CDR3: TGTGCCAGTAGGGTTTTAACTAGCGGGAGGTCCCCGAGCTCCTACAATGAGCAGTTCTTC.

The chain couples TRBV12-3 or TRBV12-4 to TRBJ2-1, with 9 bases fitting TRBD2. After removal of 7 bases from V and 1 base from J, the junction contained 14 bases not matched to a gene. This CDR3 has 18 residues. DNA for the CDR3: TGTGCCAGCACCTCCTTCAGGACTAGCGAGAGGTCCTACAATGAGCAGTTCTTC. It codes for CASTSFRTSERSYNEQFF.

This sequence joins TRBV30 and TRBJ2-7; D call uncertain. The CDR3 has 14 amino acids. V was clipped by 0 bases and J by 3 bases, with 12 bases between them. Germline CDR1 reads GTSNPN; CDR2 reads SVGIG (reference sequence). The CDR3 reads CAWSVLGSGYEQYF. In DNA, the CDR3 is TGTGCCTGGAGTGTACTCGGGTCAGGCTACGAGCAGTACTTC.

J is TRBJ2-5 and V is TRBV5-1; D call uncertain. V was clipped by 4 bases and J by 3 bases, with 10 bases between them. Germline V gives CDR1 SGHRS, CDR2 YFSETQ. The CDR3 length is 13 residues. The CDR3 loop is CASSVGQEETQYF. The CDR3 coding sequence is TGCGCCAGCAGCGTTGGGCAAGAAGAGACCCAGTACTTC.

The rearrangement uses TRBV24-1 and TRBJ1-1; D call uncertain. The germline CDR1 and CDR2 sequences are KGHDR and SFDVKD. The length of the CDR3 is 12 residues. The germline V and J ends were trimmed by 8 bases and 6 bases, with 12 bases remaining between them. CDR3 sequence reads: CATKGRGAEAFF. In DNA, the CDR3 is TGTGCCACCAAGGGCAGAGGCGCTGAAGCTTTCTTT.

The J gene is TRBJ2-7, the V gene TRBV28; 7 bases are shared with TRBD1. J lost 6 bases, V lost 4 bases, and 12 bases had no gene match. In germline, CDR1 is MDHEN, CDR2 SYDVKM. The CDR3 is 15 residues long. CDR3 nucleotides: TGTGCCAGCAGTTCCCCCCAGGGTACAGGGGTCGAGCAGTACTTC. Its translation: CASSSPQGTGVEQYF.

The CDR3 DNA sequence: TGTGCCAGCAGCCAAGTGTTGGCTTATGAGCAGTTCTTC. The encoded protein is CASSQVLAYEQFF. The J gene is TRBJ2-1, the V gene TRBV3-1; D gene ambiguous. Germline V gene lookup returns CDR1 LGHDT and CDR2 YNNKEL (reference sequence). The CDR3 sequence is 13 residues long. V was cut by 1 base and J by 8 bases, with 9 bases left in between.

This chain links TRBV28 with TRBJ2-3; no clear D gene. This CDR3 contains 16 residues. CDR1 is MDHEN, CDR2 SYDVKM, per germline. V was pared by 1 base and J by 0 bases, with 11 bases between. The CDR3 DNA is TGTGCCAGCAGTTTATTCGGCAGAACTAGCACAGATACGCAGTATTTT. Amino acid sequence: CASSLFGRTSTDTQYF.

This clonotype occurred a few times. This sequence joins TRBV13 and TRBJ2-7; 7 bases are shared with TRBD1. Germline trimming cut 3 bases from V and 5 bases from J; bases unmatched to any gene: 7. Germline loops: CDR1 PRHDT, CDR2 FYEKMQ (reference sequence). This CDR3 contains 14 residues. This CDR3 reads CASSFRGGEDEQYF. CDR3 nucleotide sequence: TGTGCCAGCAGCTTTCGAGGGGGCGAGGACGAGCAGTACTTC.

The gene calls are TRBV9 and TRBJ2-4; 8 nucleotides agree with TRBD2. The CDR3 is 14 residues long. V lost 4 bases to trimming and J lost 7 bases; unmatched junction nucleotides: 7. Germline V lookup: CDR1 SGDLS, CDR2 YYNGEE. The CDR3, as DNA: TGTGCCAGCAGCTCGGGGGGGCGCGGGAACATTCAGTACTTC. Translation: CASSSGGRGNIQYF.

The V call is TRBV11-3, the J call TRBJ2-1; the D is unclear. CDR1 is SGHNT, CDR2 YENEEA, per germline. Trimming left V 4 bases short and J 8 bases short, with 15 bases between. This CDR3 spans 14 amino acids. The CDR3 sequence is CASSSRVGLDEQFF. The CDR3 nucleotides are TGTGCCAGCAGCTCACGTGTAGGGCTGGATGAGCAGTTCTTC.

The DNA of the CDR3 is TGCAGTGCTAAAATCGGCCGTGAAGCTTTCTTT. Amino acids: CSAKIGREAFF. This rearrangement joins TRBV20-1 to TRBJ1-1; D gene unclear. CDR1 DFQATT and CDR2 SNEGSKA come from the germline V gene (reference sequence). Deletions cut 4 bases from V and 7 bases from J, with 10 bases between. The CDR3 totals 11 residues.

The rearrangement joins TRBV7-8 to TRBJ1-2, with no clear D. This CDR3 has 14 residues. Germline CDR1 reads SGHVS; CDR2 reads FQNEAQ. The V end lost 5 bases, the J end lost 2 bases, and 12 bases lay between the germline ends. Here the CDR3 DNA reads TGTGCCAGCAGCACTCTAACGGGGAACTATGGCTACACCTTC. It is translated as CASSTLTGNYGYTF.

V and J are TRBV6-1 and TRBJ2-7; the match to TRBD2 covers 13 bases. The junction had 13 bases not matched to a gene; V was cut back by 10 bases and J by 4 bases. The CDR3 length is 16 residues. The germline V gene has CDR1 MNHNS and CDR2 SASEGT. CDR3 sequence reads: CATSKGLAGVLYEQYF. The DNA of the CDR3 is TGTGCCACCTCCAAAGGACTAGCGGGAGTTCTTTACGAGCAGTACTTC.

Only one count was recorded for this clonotype. The chain combines TRBV10-3 with TRBJ2-5; D is undetermined. This CDR3 spans 17 amino acids. V lost 3 bases and J lost 5, with 22 bases in between. Looked up from germline, CDR1 is ENHRY and CDR2 is SYGVKD. CDR3 region: CAISDMLRTPPEETQYF. Here the CDR3 DNA reads TGTGCCATCAGTGACATGCTCCGGACGCCTCCTGAGGAGACCCAGTACTTC.

This clonotype was seen only once. The chain uses TRBV29-1 and TRBJ2-7, with D possibly being TRBD2 (5 bases). Germline-derived CDR1 and CDR2 are SQVTM and ANQGSEA. The CDR3 contains 14 residues. Trimming took 6 bases from V and 3 from J, leaving 18 bases between them. CDR3 residues: CSVEDDGRGYEQYF. CDR3 sequence (DNA): TGCAGCGTGGAGGACGATGGGAGAGGCTACGAGCAGTACTTC.